One sample yielded the 13 T cell receptor beta chains listed below, sequenced in a study of T cells in Graves' hyperthyroidism and ophthalmopathy. Researchers took RNA transcripts and amplified the TCR beta CDR3 regions from them. In the first-round RT-PCR of the TCR CDR3, the HTBI primer set was used. TCRdb re-called the multiplex PCR reads through MiXCR, storing one row per CDR3 protein. Of around 490,000 distinct CDR3 sequences in the sample, roughly 21% were seen once. Sequenced sample: blood. These receptors were taken from a man aged 40-49 years with Graves' ophthalmopathy.

The V and J genes are TRBV13 and TRBJ2-7, with 8 positions matching TRBD1. Germline V gene data show CDR1 as PRHDT and CDR2 as FYEKMQ (reference sequence). Trimming removed 5 bases from V and 2 bases from J; junction bases left unmatched: 8. The CDR3 covers 15 residues. CDR3 sequence reads: CASSPNRDRTYEQYF. CDR3 nucleotides: TGTGCCAGCAGCCCCAACCGGGACAGGACCTACGAGCAGTACTTC.

J is TRBJ1-1 and V is TRBV7-6; D possibly corresponds to TRBD1 (6 bases). Trimming shortened V by 7 bases and J by 4 bases, and 13 bases separated the two germline ends. The V gene's germline CDR1 is SGHVS and CDR2 FNYEAQ. CDR3 length: 13 residues. The CDR3 sequence: CASTQGPRTEAFF. The CDR3 nucleotides are TGTGCCAGCACCCAGGGGCCGCGCACTGAAGCTTTCTTT.

This clonotype has just a few counts. The chain links TRBV7-6 to TRBJ2-3; 7 bases fit TRBD2. The CDR3 totals 15 residues. From germline, CDR1 is SGHVS and CDR2 FNYEAQ. V lost 2 bases to trimming and J lost 5 bases; unmatched junction nucleotides: 7. CDR3 in DNA: TGTGCCAGCAGCTTATGGGGGAGGGCCCTAGATACGCAGTATTTT. Translated, it gives CASSLWGRALDTQYF.

A single count supports this clonotype. This rearrangement joins TRBV6-1 to TRBJ2-3, with 8 bases that match TRBD1. V shed 8 bases and J 4 bases; nucleotides not matched to a gene: 5. The CDR3 spans 13 residues. In germline, CDR1 is MNHNS, CDR2 SASEGT. This CDR3 is CASSDRDADTQYF. CDR3 DNA sequence: TGTGCCAGCTCGGACAGGGACGCAGATACGCAGTATTTT.

This clonotype was counted ten times or more. The chain carries TRBV7-9 and TRBJ2-5, with D perhaps assigned TRBD1 or TRBD2 (5 bases each). Germline V gene sequence: CDR1 SEHNR, CDR2 FQNEAQ (reference sequence). Trimming stripped 2 bases from V and 2 bases from J, with 12 bases between. This CDR3 contains 15 residues. CDR3 nucleotides: TGTGCCAGCAGCTTATCGAGGGGTTGGCAAGAGACCCAGTACTTC. This codes for CASSLSRGWQETQYF.

This clonotype came up a few times. The chain joins TRBV5-1 to TRBJ2-7; no reliable D call. Germline V gene sequence: CDR1 SGHRS, CDR2 YFSETQ. Deletions cut 0 bases from V and 2 bases from J, with 12 bases between. This CDR3 has 15 amino acids. CDR3 sequence reads: CASSLGGNGAYEQYF. CDR3 in DNA: TGCGCCAGCAGCTTGGGTGGGAACGGAGCCTACGAGCAGTACTTC.

This clonotype has only a few counts. The rearrangement links TRBV5-1 to TRBJ2-1; possible D gene TRBD2, 5 bases. Germline CDR1 SGHRS, CDR2 YFSETQ. This CDR3 comprises 15 residues. Trimming took 0 bases from V and 5 from J, leaving 12 bases between them. The CDR3 DNA is TGCGCCAGCAGCTTGGTCGGGCTAGCCAACAATGAGCAGTTCTTC. Translation gives CASSLVGLANNEQFF.

As to this clonotype: Mismatch with germline at one junction end may stem from a read error. The chain links TRBV5-1 to TRBJ2-1, with unresolved D. Germline V gene sequence: CDR1 SGHRS, CDR2 YFSETQ. The CDR3 covers 17 residues. CDR3 region: CASSLDVGTRFYNEQFF. Here the CDR3 DNA reads TGTGCCAGCAGCTTGGACGTAGGCACCAGATTTTACAATGAGCAGTTCTTC. Using reference TRBV5-1 and TRBJ2-1 for the parts outside the CDR3, the full variable domain is KAGVTQTPRYLIKTRGQQVTLSCSPISGHRSVSWYQQTPGQGLQFLFEYFSETQRNKGNFPGRFSGRQFSNSRSEMNVSTLELGDSALYLCASSLDVGTRFYNEQFFGPGTRLTVL.

The CDR3: CASSYFPEWTGRRGYTF. CDR3 nucleotides: TGTGCCAGCAGTTACTTCCCTGAATGGACAGGCCGGCGTGGCTACACCTTC. The chain couples TRBV6-2 or TRBV6-3 to TRBJ1-2, with TRBD1 identical over 7 bases. The CDR3 extends over 17 amino acids. Germline V lookup: CDR1 MNHEY, CDR2 SVGEGT. V trimming: 1 base; J trimming: 7 bases; junction bases outside the gene matches: 15.

This clonotype was seen ten or more times. The genes are TRBV7-9 and TRBJ2-3; 7 bases are a match to TRBD2. The ends lost 1 base at V and 2 bases at J; junction bases unmatched: 9. Per germline, CDR1 SEHNR and CDR2 FQNEAQ (reference sequence). The CDR3 loop spans 17 amino acids. The CDR3 reads CASSLGGASGTTDTQYF. CDR3 DNA: TGTGCCAGCAGCTTAGGGGGTGCTAGCGGAACCACAGATACGCAGTATTTT.

With regard to this clonotype: Mismatch with germline at one junction end may stem from a read error. This rearrangement joins TRBV7-2 to TRBJ1-4; TRBD1 matches 8 bases. Germline V gene lookup returns CDR1 SGHTA and CDR2 FQGNSA. The CDR3 is made up of 14 amino acids. The CDR3 nucleotides read TGTGCCAGCAGCTTCCAGGGGGCGGGTGAAATACTGTTTTTT. As protein: CASSFQGAGEILFF.

This clonotype was observed a few times. The genes are TRBV20-1 and TRBJ1-1; tentative D call: TRBD1 (6 bases). This CDR3 is 14 amino acids long. Germline loops: CDR1 DFQATT, CDR2 SNEGSKA (reference sequence). The V end lost 4 bases, the J end lost 1 base, and 13 bases lay between the germline ends. The DNA of the CDR3 is TGCAGTGCTATCGGACAGTACCCGAACACTGAAGCTTTCTTT. This encodes CSAIGQYPNTEAFF.

This clonotype has at least ten counts. The genes are TRBV20-1 and TRBJ2-7, with TRBD1 identical over 10 bases. V was clipped by 3 bases and J by 3 bases; unmatched bases: 8. Looked up from germline, CDR1 is DFQATT and CDR2 is SNEGSKA (reference sequence). The CDR3 sequence is 15 residues long. The CDR3 here is CSARHRDRGFYEQYF. The CDR3, as DNA: TGCAGTGCTAGGCACCGGGACAGGGGTTTCTACGAGCAGTACTTC.